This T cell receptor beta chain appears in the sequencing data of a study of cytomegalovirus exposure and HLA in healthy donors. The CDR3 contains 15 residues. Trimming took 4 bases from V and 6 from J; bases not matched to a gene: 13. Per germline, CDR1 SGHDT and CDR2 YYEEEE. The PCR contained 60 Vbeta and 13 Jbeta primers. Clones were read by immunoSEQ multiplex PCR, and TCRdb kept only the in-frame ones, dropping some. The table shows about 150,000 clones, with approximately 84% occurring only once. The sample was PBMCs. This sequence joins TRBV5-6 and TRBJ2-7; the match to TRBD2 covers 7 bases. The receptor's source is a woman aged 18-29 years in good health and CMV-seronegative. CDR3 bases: TGTGCCAGCAGCCCGGTGGAGCGGGATCCTCGCGAGCAGTACTTC. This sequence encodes CASSPVERDPREQYF.